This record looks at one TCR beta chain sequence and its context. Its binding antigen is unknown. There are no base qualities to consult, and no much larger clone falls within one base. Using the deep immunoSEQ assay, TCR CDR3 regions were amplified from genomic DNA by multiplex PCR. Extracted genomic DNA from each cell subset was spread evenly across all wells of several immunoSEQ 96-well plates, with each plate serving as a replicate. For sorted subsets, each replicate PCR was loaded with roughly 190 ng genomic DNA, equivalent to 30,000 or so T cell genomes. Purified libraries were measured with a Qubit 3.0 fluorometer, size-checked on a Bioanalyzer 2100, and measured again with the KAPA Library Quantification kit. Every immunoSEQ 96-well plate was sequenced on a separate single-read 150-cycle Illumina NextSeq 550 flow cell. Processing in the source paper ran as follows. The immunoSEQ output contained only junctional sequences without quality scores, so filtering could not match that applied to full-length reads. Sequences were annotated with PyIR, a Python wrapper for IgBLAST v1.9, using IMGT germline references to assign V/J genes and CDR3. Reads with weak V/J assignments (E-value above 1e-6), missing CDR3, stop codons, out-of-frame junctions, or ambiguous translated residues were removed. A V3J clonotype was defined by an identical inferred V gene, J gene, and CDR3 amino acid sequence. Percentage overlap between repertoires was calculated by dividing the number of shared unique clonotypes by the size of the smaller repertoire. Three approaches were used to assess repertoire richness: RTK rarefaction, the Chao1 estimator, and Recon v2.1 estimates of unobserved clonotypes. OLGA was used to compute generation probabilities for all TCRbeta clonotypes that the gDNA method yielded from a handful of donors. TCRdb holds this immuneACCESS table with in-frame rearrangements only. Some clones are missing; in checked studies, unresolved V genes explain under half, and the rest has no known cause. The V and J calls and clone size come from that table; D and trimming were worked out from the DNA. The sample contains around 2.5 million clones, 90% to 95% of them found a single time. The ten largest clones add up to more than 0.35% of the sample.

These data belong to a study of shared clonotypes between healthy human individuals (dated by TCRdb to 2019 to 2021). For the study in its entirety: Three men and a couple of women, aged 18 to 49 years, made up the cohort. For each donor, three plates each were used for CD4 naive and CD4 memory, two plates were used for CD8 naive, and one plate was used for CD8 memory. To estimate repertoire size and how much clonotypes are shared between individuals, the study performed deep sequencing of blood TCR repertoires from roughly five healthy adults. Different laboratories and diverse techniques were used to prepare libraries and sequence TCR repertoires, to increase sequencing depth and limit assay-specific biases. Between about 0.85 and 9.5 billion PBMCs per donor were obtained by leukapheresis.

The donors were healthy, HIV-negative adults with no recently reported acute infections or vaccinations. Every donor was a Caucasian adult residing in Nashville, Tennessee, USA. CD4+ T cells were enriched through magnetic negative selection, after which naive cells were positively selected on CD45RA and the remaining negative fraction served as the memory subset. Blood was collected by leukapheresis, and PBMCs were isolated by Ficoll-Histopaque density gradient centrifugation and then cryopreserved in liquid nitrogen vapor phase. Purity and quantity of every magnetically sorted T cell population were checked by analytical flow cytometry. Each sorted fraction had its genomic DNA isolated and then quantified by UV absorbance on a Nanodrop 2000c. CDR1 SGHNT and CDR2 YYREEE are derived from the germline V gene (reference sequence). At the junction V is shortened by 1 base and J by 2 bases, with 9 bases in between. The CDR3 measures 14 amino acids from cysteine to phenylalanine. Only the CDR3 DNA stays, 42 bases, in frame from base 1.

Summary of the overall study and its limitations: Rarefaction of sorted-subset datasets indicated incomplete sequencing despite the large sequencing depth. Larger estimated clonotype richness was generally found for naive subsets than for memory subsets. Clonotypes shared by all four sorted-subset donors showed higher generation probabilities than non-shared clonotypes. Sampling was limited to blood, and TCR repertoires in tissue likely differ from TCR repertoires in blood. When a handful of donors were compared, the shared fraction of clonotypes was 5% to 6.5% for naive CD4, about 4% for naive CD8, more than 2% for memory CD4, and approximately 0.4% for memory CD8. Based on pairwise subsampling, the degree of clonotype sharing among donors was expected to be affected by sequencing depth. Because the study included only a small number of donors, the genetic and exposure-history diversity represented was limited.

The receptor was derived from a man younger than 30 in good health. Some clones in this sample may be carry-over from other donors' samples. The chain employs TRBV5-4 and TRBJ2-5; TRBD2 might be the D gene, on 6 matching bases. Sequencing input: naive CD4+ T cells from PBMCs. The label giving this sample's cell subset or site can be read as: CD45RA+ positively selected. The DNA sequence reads TGTGCCAGCAGCTTGCAAGGGACTCAAGAGACCCAGTACTTC. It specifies CASSLQGTQETQYF.